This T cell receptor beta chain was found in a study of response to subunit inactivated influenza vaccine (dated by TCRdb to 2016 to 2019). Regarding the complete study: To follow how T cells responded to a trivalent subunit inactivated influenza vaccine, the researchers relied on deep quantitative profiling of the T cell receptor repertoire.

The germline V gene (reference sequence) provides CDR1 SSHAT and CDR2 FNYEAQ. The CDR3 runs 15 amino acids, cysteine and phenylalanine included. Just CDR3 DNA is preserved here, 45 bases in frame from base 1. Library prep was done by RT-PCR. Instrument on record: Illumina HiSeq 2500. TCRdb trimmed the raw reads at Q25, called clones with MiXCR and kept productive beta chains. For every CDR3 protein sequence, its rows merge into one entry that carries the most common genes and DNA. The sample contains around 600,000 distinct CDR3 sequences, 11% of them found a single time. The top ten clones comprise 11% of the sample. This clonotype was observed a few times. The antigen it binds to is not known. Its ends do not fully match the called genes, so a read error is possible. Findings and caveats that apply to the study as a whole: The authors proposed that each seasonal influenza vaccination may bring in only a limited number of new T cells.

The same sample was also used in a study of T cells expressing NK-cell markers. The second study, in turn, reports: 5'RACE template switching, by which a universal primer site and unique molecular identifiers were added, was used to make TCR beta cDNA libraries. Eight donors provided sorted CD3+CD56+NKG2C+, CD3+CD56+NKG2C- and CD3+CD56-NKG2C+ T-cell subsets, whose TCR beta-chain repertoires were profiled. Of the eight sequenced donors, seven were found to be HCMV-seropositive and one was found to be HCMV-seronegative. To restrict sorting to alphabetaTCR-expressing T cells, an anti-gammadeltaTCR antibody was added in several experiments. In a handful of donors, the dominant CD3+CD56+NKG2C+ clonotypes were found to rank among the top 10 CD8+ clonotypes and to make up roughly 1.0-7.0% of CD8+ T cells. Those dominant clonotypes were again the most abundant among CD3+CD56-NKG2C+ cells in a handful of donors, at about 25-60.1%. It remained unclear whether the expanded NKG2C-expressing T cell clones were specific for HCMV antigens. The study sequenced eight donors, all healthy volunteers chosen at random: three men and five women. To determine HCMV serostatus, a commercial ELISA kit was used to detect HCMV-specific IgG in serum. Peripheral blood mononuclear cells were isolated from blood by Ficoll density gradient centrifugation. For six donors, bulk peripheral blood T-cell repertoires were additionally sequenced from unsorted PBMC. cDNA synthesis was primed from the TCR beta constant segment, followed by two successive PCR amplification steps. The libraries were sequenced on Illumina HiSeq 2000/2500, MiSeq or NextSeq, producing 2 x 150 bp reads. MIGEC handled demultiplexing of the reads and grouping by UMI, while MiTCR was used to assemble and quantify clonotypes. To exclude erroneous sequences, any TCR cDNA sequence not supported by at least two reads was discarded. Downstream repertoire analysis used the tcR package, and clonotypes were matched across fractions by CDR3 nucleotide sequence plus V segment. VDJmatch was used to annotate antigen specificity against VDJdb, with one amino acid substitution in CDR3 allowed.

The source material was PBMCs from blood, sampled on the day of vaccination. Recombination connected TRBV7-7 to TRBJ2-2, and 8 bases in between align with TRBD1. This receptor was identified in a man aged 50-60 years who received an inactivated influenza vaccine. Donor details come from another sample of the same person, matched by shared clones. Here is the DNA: TGTGCTAGCAGCCCAACAGGGGGTTACACCGGGGAGCTGTTTTTT. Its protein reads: CASSPTGGYTGELFF. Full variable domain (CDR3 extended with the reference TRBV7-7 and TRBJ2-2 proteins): GAGVSQSPRYKVTKRGQDVTLRCDPISSHATLYWYQQALGQGPEFLTYFNYEAQPDKSGLPSDRFSAERPEGSISTLTIQRTEQRDSAMYRCASSPTGGYTGELFFGEGSRLTVL.